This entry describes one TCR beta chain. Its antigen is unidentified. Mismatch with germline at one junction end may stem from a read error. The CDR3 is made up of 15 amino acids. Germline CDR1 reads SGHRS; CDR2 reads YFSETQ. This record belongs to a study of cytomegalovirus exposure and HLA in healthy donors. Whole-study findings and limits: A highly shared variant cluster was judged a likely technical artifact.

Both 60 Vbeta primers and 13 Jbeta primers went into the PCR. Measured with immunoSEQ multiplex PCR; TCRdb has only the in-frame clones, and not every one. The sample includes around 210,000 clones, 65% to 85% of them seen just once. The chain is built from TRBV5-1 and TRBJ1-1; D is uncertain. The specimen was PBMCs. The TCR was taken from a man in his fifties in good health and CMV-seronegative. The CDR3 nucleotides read TGCGCCAGCAGCTTGGTTGGAGGAGGGAACACTAAAGCTTTCTTT. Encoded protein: CASSLVGGGNTKAFF.